Each of the 23 T cell receptor beta chains below was sequenced from the same sample in a study of T and B cells in COVID-19 patients. BIOMED2 TRB-A/B primer pools were used in multiplex TRB PCR. TCRdb re-called the multiplex PCR reads with MiXCR, one entry per CDR3 protein. The table lists some 2,800 distinct CDR3 sequences, approximately 22% of them singletons. From blood, roughly 250-500 ng of genomic DNA served as TRB template. The sequenced sample was blood. The receptors shown here come from a human donor with active COVID-19.

This clonotype was counted between two and nine times. V gene TRBV6-2 or TRBV6-3 combines with J gene TRBJ1-2; D is unclear. The CDR3 spans 17 residues. Germline V CDR1 and CDR2: MNHEY, SVGEGT. The V end lost 6 bases, the J end lost 4 bases, and 24 bases lay between the germline ends. CDR3 DNA: TGTGCCAGCAGCCACGACCAAAGGTTAAAGGTTTTCTATGGCTACACCTTC. It translates to CASSHDQRLKVFYGYTF.

Relative to its sample, this clonotype is medium-sized (0.01 to 0.1%). This chain links TRBV6-4 with TRBJ2-7; D not certain. This CDR3 is 11 amino acids long. V was pared by 8 bases and J by 5 bases, with 10 bases between. Germline CDR1 is MRHNA and CDR2 is SNTAGT. CDR3 in DNA: TGTGCCAGCCAAATTCGGGACGAGCAGTACTTC. Its protein is CASQIRDEQYF.

This clonotype turned up a few times. This chain connects TRBV10-3 to TRBJ1-1, with D uncertain. CDR1 and CDR2 from the germline V gene are ENHRY and SYGVKD. The CDR3 has 12 amino acids. V shed 7 bases and J shed 10 bases, with 16 bases lying between them. CDR3 amino acids: CAIKEGRSGAFF. The CDR3 DNA is TGTGCCATCAAGGAGGGCAGATCTGGAGCTTTCTTT.

This clonotype ranks as medium-sized (0.01 to 0.1%). The V call is TRBV12-3 or TRBV12-4, the J call TRBJ2-3; 12 bases are a match to TRBD2. CDR3 length: 18 amino acids. Trimming cost V 1 base and J 5 bases; bases outside gene matches: 10. The CDR3, as DNA: TGTGCCAGCAGTTTAGGTCTAGCGGGAGGGCCTTACTTAGATACGCAGTATTTT. This sequence encodes CASSLGLAGGPYLDTQYF.

This clonotype is classed as large. The J gene is TRBJ2-1, the V gene TRBV19; 12 positions agree with TRBD2. Germline-derived CDR1 and CDR2 are LNHDA and SQIVND (reference sequence). The V gene end was trimmed by 6 bases and the J gene end by 7 bases; junction bases not matched to a gene: 7. This CDR3 contains 15 residues. CDR3 nucleotides: TGTGCCAGTAGGCCGGGACTAGCGGGTTTAAATGAGCAGTTCTTC. It codes for CASRPGLAGLNEQFF.

Only a few counts were recorded for this clonotype. The chain links TRBV5-1 to TRBJ2-5; D remains ambiguous. The CDR3 runs 12 residues. The germline V and J ends were trimmed by 4 bases and 0 bases, with 4 bases remaining between them. Germline V gene lookup returns CDR1 SGHRS and CDR2 YFSETQ. The CDR3, as DNA: TGCGCCAGCAGCCCCGACCAAGAGACCCAGTACTTC. This sequence encodes CASSPDQETQYF.

This clonotype is medium-sized in the sample. The chain has TRBV30 and TRBJ1-1; TRBD1 might be the D (6 bases). The CDR3 totals 14 residues. CDR1 GTSNPN and CDR2 SVGIG come from the germline V gene (reference sequence). Trimming took 4 bases from V and 3 from J, leaving 15 bases between them. The CDR3 region has the DNA TGTGCCTGGAACAGGGAGAGAGGGGACACTGAAGCTTTCTTT. Protein sequence: CAWNRERGDTEAFF.

The chain combines TRBV7-9 with TRBJ2-5; 7 bases line up with TRBD1. Germline CDR1 reads SEHNR; CDR2 reads FQNEAQ (reference sequence). The CDR3 contains 14 residues. Trimming removed 0 bases from V and 3 bases from J; junction bases left unmatched: 1. The CDR3 coding sequence is TGTGCCAGCAGCTTAGCGACAGGGAAAGAGACCCAGTACTTC. Encoded protein: CASSLATGKETQYF.

This clonotype turned up a few times. The chain joins TRBV18 to TRBJ1-3; D is perhaps TRBD1 (6 bases). In germline, CDR1 is KGHSH, CDR2 LQKENI. V lost 0 bases and J lost 2, with 11 bases in between. The CDR3 runs to 16 residues. DNA of the CDR3: TGTGCCAGCTCACCACCTTCCGGGGGCGCTGGAAACACCATATATTTT. Translated: CASSPPSGGAGNTIYF.

This clonotype appeared a few times. V usage is TRBV14 and J usage is TRBJ2-5; tentatively, D is TRBD1 (6 bases). V was cut by 2 bases and J by 2 bases, with 27 bases left in between. Germline CDR1 and CDR2: SGHDN and FVKESK. The CDR3 runs to 20 residues. Written as DNA, the CDR3 is TGTGCCAGCAGCCAATGGTCCAGGACAGTATTTGCCGAAGAACAAGAGACCCAGTACTTC. Protein: CASSQWSRTVFAEEQETQYF.

Relative to its sample, this clonotype is medium-sized (0.01 to 0.1%). At one boundary the junction diverges from the germline segment, which might be a read error. The rearrangement joins TRBV19 to TRBJ2-7; D is uncertain. This CDR3 spans 13 amino acids. Germline CDR1 LNHDA, CDR2 SQIVND (reference sequence). The CDR3 DNA sequence: TGTGCGAGTACCGGGTGGAGCTCCTACGAGCAGTACTTC. This encodes CASTGWSSYEQYF.

This clonotype qualifies as medium-sized. J is TRBJ1-1 and V is TRBV19; D is ambiguous. Trimming stripped 7 bases from V and 0 bases from J, with 15 bases between. Germline loops: CDR1 LNHDA, CDR2 SQIVND (reference sequence). The CDR3 totals 15 residues. The CDR3 loop is CASTPRGSMNTEAFF. CDR3 bases: TGTGCCAGTACCCCGCGAGGATCCATGAACACTGAAGCTTTCTTT. Supplemented by reference TRBV19 and TRBJ1-1, the full variable domain reads DGGITQSPKYLFRKEGQNVTLSCEQNLNHDAMYWYRQDPGQGLRLIYYSQIVNDFQKGDIAEGYSVSREKKESFPLTVTSAQKNPTAFYLCASTPRGSMNTEAFFGQGTRLTVV.

This chain uses TRBV5-1 with TRBJ1-4; 8 nucleotides align to TRBD1. Germline CDR1 reads SGHRS; CDR2 reads YFSETQ. With V trimmed by 3 bases and J by 7 bases, 11 bases remained unmatched. The CDR3 is 16 amino acids. This chain's CDR3 is CASSWTGQGSVEKLFF. The CDR3 region has the DNA TGCGCCAGCAGCTGGACCGGACAGGGATCGGTTGAAAAACTGTTTTTT.

This chain joins TRBV4-3 and TRBJ2-5, with 9 nucleotides matching TRBD1. Germline loops: CDR1 LGHNA, CDR2 YSLEER. J lost 5 bases, V lost 0 bases, and 7 bases had no gene match. This CDR3 is built from 16 residues. CDR3 residues: CASSQDLTGGTETQYF. In DNA, the CDR3 is TGCGCCAGCAGCCAAGATCTTACAGGGGGCACGGAGACCCAGTACTTC.

This clonotype is termed medium-sized. The chain carries TRBV13 and TRBJ2-1; D assignment may be TRBD1 or TRBD2 (5 bases each). With 5 bases removed from V and 4 bases from J, the gap between germline ends came to 12 bases. The CDR3 is made up of 14 amino acids. Looked up from germline, CDR1 is PRHDT and CDR2 is FYEKMQ (reference sequence). The CDR3 protein is CASSRDGGYNEQFF. The CDR3 DNA reads as TGTGCCAGCAGCCGGGACGGCGGATACAATGAGCAGTTCTTC.

The V call is TRBV12-3 or TRBV12-4, the J call TRBJ2-4, with D tentatively TRBD1 (5 bases). This CDR3 region has 15 residues. Between the trimmed V and J ends, which lost 3 bases and 9 bases, there was a span of 18 bases. Here the CDR3 reads CASSLDKSPGGIQYF. CDR3 bases: TGTGCCAGCAGTTTGGACAAGTCGCCAGGCGGCATTCAGTACTTC.

Relative to its sample, this clonotype is medium-sized. The chain couples TRBV5-1 to TRBJ2-1; TRBD2 matches at 8 bases. Looked up from germline, CDR1 is SGHRS and CDR2 is YFSETQ. The CDR3 totals 14 residues. V lost 4 bases, J lost 6 bases, and 6 bases stayed unmatched. CDR3 nucleotide sequence: TGCGCCAGCAGCACGAGCGGGAGAGGCAATGAGCAGTTCTTC. Its translation is CASSTSGRGNEQFF.

By sample share, this clonotype is large (0.1 to 1%). The CDR3: CSVETGGGYTF. CDR3 bases: TGCAGCGTTGAAACAGGGGGTGGCTACACCTTC. The V call is TRBV29-1, the J call TRBJ1-2; 8 bases are shared with TRBD1. Germline CDR1 and CDR2: SQVTM and ANQGSEA. The CDR3 runs 11 residues. Trimming cost V 2 bases and J 7 bases; bases outside gene matches: 0.

The chain has TRBV4-3 and TRBJ1-3; D remains ambiguous. The V gene lost 3 bases and the J gene lost 2 bases, with 5 bases spanning the gap. The CDR3 covers 13 residues. Looked up from germline, CDR1 is LGHNA and CDR2 is YSLEER. The CDR3 sequence is CASSHGAGNTIYF. The CDR3 DNA follows: TGCGCCAGCAGCCATGGGGCTGGAAACACCATATATTTT.

This clonotype is categorized as large (0.1 to 1%). The rearrangement joins TRBV27 to TRBJ2-3, with unresolved D. The V end lost 6 bases, the J end lost 0 bases, and 7 bases lay between the germline ends. The germline CDR1 and CDR2 sequences are MNHEY and SMNVEV (reference sequence). The CDR3 runs to 13 residues. The CDR3 nucleotides are TGTGCCAGCAGCAGGAGTAGCACAGATACGCAGTATTTT. Translated: CASSRSSTDTQYF.

This clonotype is medium-sized (0.01 to 0.1%). The chain joins TRBV27 to TRBJ1-5; the match to TRBD1 covers 7 bases. The V gene end was trimmed by 6 bases and the J gene end by 4 bases; junction bases not matched to a gene: 6. CDR3 size: 14 residues. Per germline, CDR1 MNHEY and CDR2 SMNVEV (reference sequence). The DNA for the CDR3 is TGTGCCAGCAGCCTCCTACAGGGGAATCAGCCCCAGCATTTT. As protein: CASSLLQGNQPQHF.

The V gene is TRBV7-2, the J gene TRBJ2-1, with TRBD1 as a possible D gene (5 bases). The length of the CDR3 is 17 residues. CDR1 and CDR2 from the germline V gene are SGHTA and FQGNSA. V was shortened by 2 bases and J by 0 bases, with 14 bases between the two germline ends. DNA of the CDR3: TGTGCCAGCAGCTTATCGGAGACCCAGGGCTCCTACAATGAGCAGTTCTTC. It is translated as CASSLSETQGSYNEQFF.

The chain has TRBV6-2 or TRBV6-3 and TRBJ1-2; TRBD1 is a possible D gene (5 bases). The CDR3 length is 15 residues. V gave up 6 bases and J gave up 2 bases, with 16 bases separating them. Germline assignment: CDR1 MNHEY and CDR2 SVGEGT. CDR3 loop: CASSGQGSENYGYTF. Written as DNA, the CDR3 is TGTGCCAGCAGCGGGCAGGGCTCAGAGAACTATGGCTACACCTTC.